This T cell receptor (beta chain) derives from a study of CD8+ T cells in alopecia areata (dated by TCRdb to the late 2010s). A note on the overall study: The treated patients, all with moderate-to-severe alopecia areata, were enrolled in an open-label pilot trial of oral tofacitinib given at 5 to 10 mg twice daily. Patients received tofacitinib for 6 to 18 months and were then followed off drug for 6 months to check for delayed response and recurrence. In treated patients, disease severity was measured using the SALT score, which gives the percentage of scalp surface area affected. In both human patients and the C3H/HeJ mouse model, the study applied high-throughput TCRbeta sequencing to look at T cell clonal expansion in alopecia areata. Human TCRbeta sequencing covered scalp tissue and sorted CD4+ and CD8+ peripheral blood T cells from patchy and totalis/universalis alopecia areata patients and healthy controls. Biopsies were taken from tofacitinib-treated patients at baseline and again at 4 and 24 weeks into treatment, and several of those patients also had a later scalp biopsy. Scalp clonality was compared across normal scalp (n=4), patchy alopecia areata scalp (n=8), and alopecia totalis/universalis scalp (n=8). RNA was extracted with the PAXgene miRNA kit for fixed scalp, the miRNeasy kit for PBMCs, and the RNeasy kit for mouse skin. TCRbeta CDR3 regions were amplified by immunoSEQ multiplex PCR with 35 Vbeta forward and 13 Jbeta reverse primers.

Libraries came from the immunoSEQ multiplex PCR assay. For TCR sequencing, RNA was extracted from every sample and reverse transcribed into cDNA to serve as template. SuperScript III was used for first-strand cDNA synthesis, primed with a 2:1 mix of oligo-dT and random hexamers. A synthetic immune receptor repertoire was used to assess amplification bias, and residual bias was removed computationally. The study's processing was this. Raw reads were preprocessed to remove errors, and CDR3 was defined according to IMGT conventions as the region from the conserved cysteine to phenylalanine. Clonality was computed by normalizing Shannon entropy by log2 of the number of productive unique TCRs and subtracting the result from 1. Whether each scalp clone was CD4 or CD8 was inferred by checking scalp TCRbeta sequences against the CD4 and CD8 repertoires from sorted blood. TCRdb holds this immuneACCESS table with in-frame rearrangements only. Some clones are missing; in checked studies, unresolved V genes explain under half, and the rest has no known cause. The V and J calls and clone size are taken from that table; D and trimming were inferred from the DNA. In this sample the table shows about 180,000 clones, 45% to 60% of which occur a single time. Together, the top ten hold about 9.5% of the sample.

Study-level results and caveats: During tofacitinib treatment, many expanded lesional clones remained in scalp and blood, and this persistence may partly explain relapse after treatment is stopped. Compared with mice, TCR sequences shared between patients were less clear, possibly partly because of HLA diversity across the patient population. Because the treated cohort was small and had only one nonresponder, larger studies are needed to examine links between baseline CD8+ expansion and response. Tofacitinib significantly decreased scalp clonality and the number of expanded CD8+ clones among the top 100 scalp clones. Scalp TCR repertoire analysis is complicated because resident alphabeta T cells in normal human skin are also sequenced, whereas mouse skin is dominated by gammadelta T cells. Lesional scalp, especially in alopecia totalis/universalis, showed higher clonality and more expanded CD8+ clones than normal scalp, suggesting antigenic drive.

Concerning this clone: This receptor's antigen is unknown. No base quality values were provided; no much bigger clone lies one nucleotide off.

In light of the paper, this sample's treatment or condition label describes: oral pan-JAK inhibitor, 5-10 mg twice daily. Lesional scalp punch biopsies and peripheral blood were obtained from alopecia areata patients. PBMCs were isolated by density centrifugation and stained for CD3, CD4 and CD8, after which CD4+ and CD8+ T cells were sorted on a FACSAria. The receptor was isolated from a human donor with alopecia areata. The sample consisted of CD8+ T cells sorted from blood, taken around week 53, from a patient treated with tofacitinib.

The CDR3 protein is CASTSGQGRENEQFF. In nucleotides, the sequence is TGTGCCAGCACCTCGGGACAGGGGCGTGAGAATGAGCAGTTCTTC. The chain couples TRBV7-6 to TRBJ2-1; 10 junctional bases match TRBD1. For this chain, trimming is 7 bases at the V end and 7 bases at the J end, and the number of junction bases without a gene match is 10. As encoded in the germline V gene, CDR1 is SGHVS while CDR2 is FNYEAQ. Including cysteine and phenylalanine, the CDR3 has 15 amino acids. CDR3 DNA only is kept here, 45 bases in frame from base 1. With the rest looked up from the reference TRBV7-6 and TRBJ2-1 genes rather than sequenced, the full variable domain is GAGVSQSPRYKVTKRGQDVALRCDPISGHVSLYWYRQALGQGPEFLTYFNYEAQQDKSGLPNDRFSAERPEGSISTLTIQRTEQRDSAMYRCASTSGQGRENEQFFGPGTRLTVL.